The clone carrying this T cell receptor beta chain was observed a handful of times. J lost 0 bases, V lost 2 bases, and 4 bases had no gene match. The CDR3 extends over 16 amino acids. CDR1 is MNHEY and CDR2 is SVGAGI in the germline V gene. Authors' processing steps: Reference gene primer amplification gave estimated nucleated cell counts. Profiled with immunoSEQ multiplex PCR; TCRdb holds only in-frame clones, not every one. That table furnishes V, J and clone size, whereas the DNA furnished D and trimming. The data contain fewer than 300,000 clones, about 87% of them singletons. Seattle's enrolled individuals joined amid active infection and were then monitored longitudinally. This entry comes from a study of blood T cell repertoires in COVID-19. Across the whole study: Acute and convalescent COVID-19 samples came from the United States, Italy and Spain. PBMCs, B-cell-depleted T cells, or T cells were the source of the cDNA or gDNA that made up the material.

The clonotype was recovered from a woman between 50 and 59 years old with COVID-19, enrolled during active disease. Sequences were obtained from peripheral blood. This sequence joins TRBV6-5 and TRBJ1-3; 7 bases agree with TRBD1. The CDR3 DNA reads TGTGCCAGCAGTTACCGGGACAGAGCCTCTGGAAACACCATATATTTT. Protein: CASSYRDRASGNTIYF.